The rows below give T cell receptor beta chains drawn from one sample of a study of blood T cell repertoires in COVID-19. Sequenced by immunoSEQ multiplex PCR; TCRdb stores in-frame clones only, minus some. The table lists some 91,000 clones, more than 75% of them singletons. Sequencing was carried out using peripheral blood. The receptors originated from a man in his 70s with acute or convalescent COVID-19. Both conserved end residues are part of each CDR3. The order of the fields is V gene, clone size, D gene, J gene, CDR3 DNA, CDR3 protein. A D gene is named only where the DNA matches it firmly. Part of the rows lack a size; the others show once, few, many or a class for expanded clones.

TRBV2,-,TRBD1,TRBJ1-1,TGTGCCAGCAGTGATCATTGGGACAGGGAAAGAATAGTGGGAGTGAACACTGAAGCTTTCTTT,CASSDHWDRERIVGVNTEAFF
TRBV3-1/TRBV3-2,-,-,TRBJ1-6,TGTGCCAGCAGCCTTACAGAGCAAGGTTCACCCCTCCACTTT,CASSLTEQGSPLHF
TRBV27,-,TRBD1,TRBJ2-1,TGTGCCAGCAGTACCGCCGGGACAGGGATTTGGAATGAGCAGTTCTTC,CASSTAGTGIWNEQFF
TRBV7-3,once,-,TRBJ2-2,TGTGCCAGCAGCTTAACACAGGGCGACACCGGGGAGCTGTTTTTT,CASSLTQGDTGELFF
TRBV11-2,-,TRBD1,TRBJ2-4,TGTGCCAGCAGCTCCGGACAGGGGGACAAAAACATTCAGTACTTC,CASSSGQGDKNIQYF
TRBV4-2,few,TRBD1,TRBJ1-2,TGTGCCAGCAGCCAAGATAGGGACAGGTGGTATGGCTACACCTTC,CASSQDRDRWYGYTF
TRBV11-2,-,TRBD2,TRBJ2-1,TGTGCCAGCAGCTTAGGGACTAGATTCAATGAGCAGTTCTTC,CASSLGTRFNEQFF
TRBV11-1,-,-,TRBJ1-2,TGTGCCAGCAGCCCACCCACAGGGCCGGGTTATGGCTACACCTTC,CASSPPTGPGYGYTF
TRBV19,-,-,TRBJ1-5,TGTGCCAGTAGTATCTCTGGGGGCAGTCAGCCCCAGCATTTT,CASSISGGSQPQHF
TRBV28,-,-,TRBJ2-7,TGTGCCAGCAGTTTAGTTGGGGGGTTTCGCTACGAGCAGTACTTC,CASSLVGGFRYEQYF
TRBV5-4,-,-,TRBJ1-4,TGTGCCAGCAGCTTGGCAGGGATTGATGAAAAACTGTTTTTT,CASSLAGIDEKLFF
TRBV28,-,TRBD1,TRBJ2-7,TGTGCCAGCAGTTTAAGTGGACAGGGTTACGAGCAGTACTTC,CASSLSGQGYEQYF
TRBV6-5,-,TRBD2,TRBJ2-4,TGTGCCAGCAGCCGAATGGGGGGGGCCAAAAACATTCAGTACTTC,CASSRMGGAKNIQYF
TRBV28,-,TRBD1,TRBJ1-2,TGTGCCAGCAGCGAGACTCGGACAGGGTTTGACTATGGCTACACCTTC,CASSETRTGFDYGYTF
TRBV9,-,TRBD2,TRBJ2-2,TGTGCCAGCAGCGTCCGGCTAGCGGACGACCTTAACACCGGGGAGCTGTTTTTT,CASSVRLADDLNTGELFF
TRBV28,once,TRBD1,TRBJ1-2,TGTGCCAGCAGTTCTCCCCGGACAGGGGGGTCAGAAAACTATGGCTACACCTTC,CASSSPRTGGSENYGYTF
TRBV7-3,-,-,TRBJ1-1,TGTGCCAGCAGCCAAGGATCCAGGGGAATAAAAATGAACACTGAAGCTTTCTTT,CASSQGSRGIKMNTEAFF
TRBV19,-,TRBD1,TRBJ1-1,TGTGCCAGTAGTATTGCGACAGGGGGGAACACTGAAGCTTTCTTT,CASSIATGGNTEAFF
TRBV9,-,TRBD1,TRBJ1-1,TGTGCCAGCAGCTCGGACAGGGGGAACACTGAAGCTTTCTTT,CASSSDRGNTEAFF
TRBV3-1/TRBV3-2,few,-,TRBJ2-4,TGTGCCAGCAGCCAAGGGTTCGGGATTCAGTACTTC,CASSQGFGIQYF
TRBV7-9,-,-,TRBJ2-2,TGTGCCAGCAGCTTTGCGGGACGGGGGAACACCGGGGAGCTGTTTTTT,CASSFAGRGNTGELFF
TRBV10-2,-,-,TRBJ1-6,TGCGCCAGCAGTGCCGAGCATTATAATTCACCCCTCCACTTT,CASSAEHYNSPLHF
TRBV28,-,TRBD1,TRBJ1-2,TGTGCCAGCAGTCAGTACAGGGGGAAAGGCTACACCTTC,CASSQYRGKGYTF
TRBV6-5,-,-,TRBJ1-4,TGTGCCAGCCGGACAACCGCAAATGAAAAACTGTTTTTT,CASRTTANEKLFF
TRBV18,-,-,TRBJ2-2,TGTGCCAGCTCACCACTCTCAGGGAAGACCGGGGAGCTGTTTTTT,CASSPLSGKTGELFF
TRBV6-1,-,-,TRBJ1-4,TGTGCCAGCAGTGACGTAGTCGAAAAACTGTTTTTT,CASSDVVEKLFF
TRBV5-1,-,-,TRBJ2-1,TGCGCCAGCAGCTTGCAGGGGAACAATGAGCAGTTCTTC,CASSLQGNNEQFF
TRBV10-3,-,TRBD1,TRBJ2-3,TGTGCCATCAAGGACAGGGTAACAGATACGCAGTATTTT,CAIKDRVTDTQYF
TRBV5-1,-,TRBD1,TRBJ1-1,TGCGCCAGCAGCCCTCAGGGGGCAGGGGGCACTGAAGCTTTCTTT,CASSPQGAGGTEAFF
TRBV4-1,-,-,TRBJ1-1,TGCGCCAGCAGCCAAGGCTTAGGAGGAAACACTGAAGCTTTCTTT,CASSQGLGGNTEAFF
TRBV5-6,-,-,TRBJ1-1,TGTGCCAGCAGCTTGCCCCTACGGGGGGCTCTGAACACTGAAGCTTTCTTT,CASSLPLRGALNTEAFF
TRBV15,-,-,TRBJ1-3,TGTGCCACCACCCGGGCGAACCAGGGAGGAAACACCATATATTTT,CATTRANQGGNTIYF
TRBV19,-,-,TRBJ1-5,TGTGCCAGTAGTATCCAGGGAAGCAATCAGCCCCAGCATTTT,CASSIQGSNQPQHF
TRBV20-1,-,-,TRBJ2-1,TGCAGTGCTAGTCCGGCTGCGGGCCTTGCCTACAATGAGCAGTTCTTC,CSASPAAGLAYNEQFF
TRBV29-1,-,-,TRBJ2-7,TGCAGCGTAGTAACTAGCCAGACCTACGAGCAGTACTTC,CSVVTSQTYEQYF
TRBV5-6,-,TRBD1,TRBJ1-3,TGTGCCAGCAGCTCCGGGACAGGGGGCCGTGGAAACACCATATATTTT,CASSSGTGGRGNTIYF
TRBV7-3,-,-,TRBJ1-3,TGTGCCAGCAGCCCCACAAGGGGGGGGACTGGAAACACCATATATTTT,CASSPTRGGTGNTIYF